Presented here are 13 T cell receptor beta chains from one specimen sequenced in a study of CXCR3-negative and CXCR3-positive naive CD8 T cells (dated by TCRdb to the late 2010s). Data came from a NextSeq 550. The Human TCR Profiling Kit (MiLaboratory) was used to prepare UMI-labeled 5' RACE TRB cDNA libraries. Through TCRdb reprocessing, the reads give one entry per CDR3 protein sequence; DNA is omitted. The sample's clone listing holds 90,000 to 95,000 distinct CDR3 sequences. The top ten clonotypes cover approximately 1.5% of the sample. Specimen: naive CXCR3- CD8+ T cells from blood. Read against the paper, the sample's cell subset or site label means: CD45RO-CCR7+CD27+CD95- naive CD8+ T cells lacking CXCR3 (TNR3-). Every receptor here comes from a human donor in good health. Some clones in this sample may be carry-over from other donors' samples.

The gene calls are TRBV11-2 and TRBJ2-1; the D gene TCRdb calls, TRBD1, cannot be checked with no DNA. Germline loops: CDR1 SGHAT, CDR2 FQNNGV. This CDR3 spans 14 amino acids. The chain's CDR3 is CASRQIQGSNEQFF.

The chain uses TRBV12-3 or TRBV12-4 and TRBJ1-5; the TCRdb D gene call, TRBD1, has no DNA to confirm it. The CDR3 sequence is 14 residues long. The CDR3 sequence is CASSFRGGGQPQHF.

This rearrangement joins TRBV28 to TRBJ1-5; TCRdb gives TRBD1 as the D gene, but with no DNA this cannot be confirmed. From germline, CDR1 is MDHEN and CDR2 SYDVKM. The CDR3 length is 15 residues. This CDR3 is CASSSRTGGDQPQHF.

The V and J genes are TRBV6-1 and TRBJ2-1. Germline V CDR1 and CDR2: MNHNS, SASEGT. The CDR3 is 11 amino acids. CDR3: CASSEVNEQFF.

V gene TRBV29-1 combines with J gene TRBJ2-1; the D call from TCRdb, TRBD1, cannot be confirmed without DNA. The CDR3 contains 17 residues. Germline-derived CDR1 and CDR2 are SQVTM and ANQGSEA. This chain's CDR3 is CSVETPQQESSYNEQFF.

The gene calls are TRBV23-1 and TRBJ2-7; TCRdb picks TRBD2, but there is no DNA to check that call. TRBV23-1 is sorted into the ORF group, with uncertain function. The CDR3 is 16 amino acids. This chain's CDR3 is CASIQVGERISYEQYF.

The J gene is TRBJ2-1, the V gene TRBV12-5; TCRdb calls TRBD2, which cannot be checked without DNA. This CDR3 is built from 15 residues. CDR1 and CDR2 from the germline V gene are LGHNT and FRNRAP. The CDR3 protein is CASGWGLAGDNEQFF.

The gene calls are TRBV10-3 and TRBJ2-7. Germline assignment: CDR1 ENHRY and CDR2 SYGVKD. This CDR3 region has 15 residues. CDR3 residues: CAISESVTESYEQYF.

This chain connects TRBV28 to TRBJ2-1; TCRdb's assignment of TRBD1 cannot be checked, as there is no DNA. The CDR3 loop spans 16 amino acids. From germline, CDR1 is MDHEN and CDR2 SYDVKM. This CDR3 is CASREGHRGPNNEQFF. Based on the CDR3 plus reference TRBV28 and TRBJ2-1, the full variable domain is DVKVTQSSRYLVKRTGEKVFLECVQDMDHENMFWYRQDPGLGLRLIYFSYDVKMKEKGDIPEGYSVSREKKERFSLILESASTNQTSMYLCASREGHRGPNNEQFFGPGTRLTVL.

This rearrangement joins TRBV7-8 to TRBJ2-3; TCRdb reports TRBD1, a call that lacks DNA to check it against. The V gene's germline CDR1 is SGHVS and CDR2 FQNEAQ. The CDR3 length is 15 residues. The CDR3 reads CASRIAGGRADTQYF.

The chain carries TRBV12-3 or TRBV12-4 and TRBJ2-1; TCRdb gives TRBD1 as the D gene, but with no DNA this cannot be confirmed. This CDR3 is 13 amino acids long. The CDR3 reads CASTLDSYNELFF.

This rearrangement joins TRBV14 to TRBJ2-3. Germline CDR1 reads SGHDN; CDR2 reads FVKESK. The CDR3 spans 16 residues. This chain's CDR3 is CAPTPWAQASTDTQYF.

V is TRBV6-5 and J is TRBJ1-1; TCRdb names TRBD1, which stays unverified in the absence of DNA. Germline V gene sequence: CDR1 MNHEY, CDR2 SVGAGI. The CDR3 is 14 amino acids. The chain's CDR3 is CASRTGDPNTEAFF.